This T cell receptor beta chain was recovered during a study of OX40 agonist ivuxolimab in advanced cancers. At the level of the study: Patients received the agonistic anti-OX40 (CD134) antibody ivuxolimab. In three patients, partial responses were observed, one with hepatocellular carcinoma and two with cutaneous melanoma. General study findings and limits: CD4+ and CD8+ blood T cells expanded clonally by week 6 at 0.1 to 3.0 mg/kg.

Turning to this clone: Its antigen is as yet unknown.

V dropped 5 bases and J dropped 0 bases, with 14 bases sitting between them. Germline CDR1 reads GTSNPN; CDR2 reads SVGIG (reference sequence). The CDR3 is 15 residues long. Sequenced by immunoSEQ multiplex PCR; TCRdb stores in-frame clones only, minus some. The data contain some 70,000 clones, around 90% of them seen just once; the ten biggest clones take up about 2.7%. The sample was CD4+ or CD8+ T cells sorted from blood, taken in a trial of the OX40 agonist ivuxolimab. The rearrangement joins TRBV30 to TRBJ2-1; D could derive from TRBD1 or TRBD2 (5 bases each). This sequence was found in an adult with an advanced solid tumor such as melanoma, head and neck, liver or kidney cancer. In nucleotides, the CDR3 is TGTGCCTGGGCCGGGACGCAGGTCTCCTACAATGAGCAGTTCTTC. It translates to CAWAGTQVSYNEQFF.